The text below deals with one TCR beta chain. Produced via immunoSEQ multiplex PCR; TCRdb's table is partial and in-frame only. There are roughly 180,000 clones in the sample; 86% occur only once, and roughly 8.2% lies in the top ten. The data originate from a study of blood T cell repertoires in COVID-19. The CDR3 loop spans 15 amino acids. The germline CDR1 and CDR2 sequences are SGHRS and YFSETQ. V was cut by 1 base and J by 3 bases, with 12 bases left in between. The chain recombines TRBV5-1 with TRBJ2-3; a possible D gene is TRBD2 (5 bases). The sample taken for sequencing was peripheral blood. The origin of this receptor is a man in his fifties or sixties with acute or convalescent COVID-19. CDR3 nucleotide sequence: TGCGCCAGCAGCTTGCCTCGGGGAGATACAGATACGCAGTATTTT. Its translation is CASSLPRGDTDTQYF.